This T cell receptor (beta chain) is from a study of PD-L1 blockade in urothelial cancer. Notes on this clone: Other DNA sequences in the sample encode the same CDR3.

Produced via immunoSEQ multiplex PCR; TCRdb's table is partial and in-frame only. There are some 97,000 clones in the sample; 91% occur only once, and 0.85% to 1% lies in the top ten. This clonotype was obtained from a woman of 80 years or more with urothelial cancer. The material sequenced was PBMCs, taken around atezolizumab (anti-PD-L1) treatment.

CDR3 nucleotide sequence: TGTGCCAGCAGTCCGGACAGGGGGGTTGGGGAGACCCAGTACTTC. This encodes CASSPDRGVGETQYF. This chain uses TRBV6-1 with TRBJ2-5; 10 bases match TRBD1. Germline CDR1 MNHNS, CDR2 SASEGT. Losses at the gene ends were 5 bases for V and 5 bases for J; bases not matched to a gene: 8. This CDR3 has 15 amino acids.